This TCR beta chain was captured by sequencing in a study of blood T cells in healthy people across ages. Findings of the study overall: PBMCs that were unsorted prevented a conclusive naive versus antigen-experienced comparison. Higher diversity and more naive CD4+ cells were features of long-lived donors, compared to aged donors. TCR beta diversity was tightly associated with the proportion of naive T cells.

Germline V gives CDR1 MDHEN, CDR2 SYDVKM. The CDR3 totals 15 residues. V dropped 4 bases and J dropped 5; count of bases not matched to a gene: 6. This clonotype was detected many times. Its antigen is not identified. Sample-barcoded 5' priming and a J-beta primer mix drove a second PCR of roughly 7 to 11 cycles. Each of the cDNA molecules was tagged by a template-switch adaptor with 12 random nucleotides. A single record per CDR3 protein comes from TCRdb applying MiXCR to the 5' RACE reads. Among 710,000 or so distinct CDR3 sequences listed, roughly 32% were seen once. Sequenced input: blood. The rearrangement joins TRBV28 to TRBJ2-5; the match to TRBD1 covers 11 bases. This sequence originates from a woman of 80 years or more in good health. CDR3 DNA sequence: TGTGCCAGCAGTTACCCGGGACAGGGGGGCGAGACCCAGTACTTC. It codes for CASSYPGQGGETQYF.